Listed below are T cell receptor beta chains from one sample, sequenced in a study of monozygotic twins with inflammatory bowel disease. TCRdb reprocessed the 5' RACE reads, with one entry per CDR3 protein and no DNA. The sample's table shows 200,000 to 250,000 distinct CDR3 sequences. What was sequenced was blood. The receptors originated from a human donor with ulcerative colitis or Crohn's disease, or a healthy co-twin of an affected twin (not recorded which). The CDR3 runs from the conserved cysteine through the conserved F or W. Each record gives: J gene, V gene, CDR3 protein.

TRBJ2-7 TRBV6-5 CASSPRSGLEQYF
TRBJ1-1 TRBV19 CAAQALNTEAFF
TRBJ2-3 TRBV7-2 CASSLSASTDTQYF
TRBJ2-7 TRBV7-8 CASSYSGNYEQYF
TRBJ2-2 TRBV27 CASSLRVVGTGELFF
TRBJ2-1 TRBV20-1 CSAPGGATTSSYNEQFF
TRBJ2-7 TRBV20-1 CSAASGTSENYGEQYF
TRBJ2-7 TRBV20-1 CSARDHGGPAYEQYF
TRBJ2-7 TRBV25-1 CASSGVYEQYF
TRBJ2-5 TRBV18 CASSPAGLYQETQYF
TRBJ2-5 TRBV29-1 CSVEVTRQETQYF
TRBJ1-1 TRBV20-1 CSAQDDRVEAFF
TRBJ2-1 TRBV19 CASSAGDRVAYNEQFF
TRBJ2-3 TRBV6-2/TRBV6-3 CASNPGDKDTQYF
TRBJ1-1 TRBV7-2 CASMLQGGMTEAFF
TRBJ2-6 TRBV7-9 CASSLAGSGANVLTF
TRBJ2-7 TRBV29-1 CSVAPDPLYEQYF
TRBJ2-3 TRBV10-3 CAISPAGGPADTQYF
TRBJ1-2 TRBV27 CASSLSTEGPIYGYTF
TRBJ1-2 TRBV20-1 CSAIHQGDDGYTF
TRBJ2-3 TRBV7-2 CASSLGLAGTTDTQYF
TRBJ1-4 TRBV6-2/TRBV6-3 CASSNFKGARNEKLFF
TRBJ1-4 TRBV7-2 CASSSDRVQLFF
TRBJ2-1 TRBV5-1 CASSPIGISNEQFF
TRBJ1-5 TRBV5-5 CASSLESNQPQHF
TRBJ2-7 TRBV4-2 CASSQEGGGGRSYEQYF
TRBJ1-5 TRBV12-3/TRBV12-4 CASSRAGGSNQPQHF
TRBJ2-1 TRBV7-9 CASSLEGAYFSDEQFF
TRBJ2-1 TRBV27 CASSLRARTSGRTHNEQFF
TRBJ1-2 TRBV7-2 CASKLGQGASYGYTF
TRBJ2-1 TRBV6-2/TRBV6-3 CASSSWGDSAAGEQFF
TRBJ2-1 TRBV12-3/TRBV12-4 CASTGQGLPEQFF
TRBJ1-1 TRBV29-1 CSASTGNTEAFF
TRBJ2-1 TRBV5-1 CASSVSGHRGNEQFF
TRBJ1-1 TRBV6-5 CASRSDGLGEAFF
TRBJ2-1 TRBV6-1 CASSAGTANEQFF
TRBJ1-2 TRBV20-1 CSARETGGGGYTF